The T cell receptor beta chain described here comes from a study of shared clonotypes between healthy human individuals. CDR1 SGHRS and CDR2 YFSETQ come from the germline V gene. The CDR3 loop spans 15 amino acids. Trimming removed 0 bases at V and 3 bases at J, with 10 bases between. Notes on the study in general: It was observed that roughly 4.8% of naive CD4 clonotypes were shared across a few donors.

TCRdb's copy holds only in-frame clones and misses some; the assay was immunoSEQ multiplex PCR. The sample includes about 1 million clones, more than 65% of them seen just once. About this clone itself: The antigen remains undetermined.

The sample comprised memory CD4+ T cells sorted from blood. Sample subset: CD45RA-negative fraction. The chain carries TRBV5-1 and TRBJ1-3; D is ambiguous. The sequence derives from a man between 18 and 35 years old in good health. CDR3 nucleotides: TGCGCCAGCAGCTTGGACGGCGCTGTTGGAAACACCATATATTTT. This gives the protein CASSLDGAVGNTIYF.